This TCR beta chain was documented in a study of low-dose radiotherapy and immunotherapy resistance in tumors. In the study overall: Per fraction, Cohort 1 was given 0.5 Gy every 2 weeks, for a total of 6.5 Gy. Nivolumab was given to patients as a 240 mg flat dose every two weeks, and ipilimumab at 1 mg/kg every six weeks. Both were delivered intravenously.

Primers used for first-strand cDNA, a TRAV- and TRBV-specific set, covered both alpha and beta chains. The TCRs were subjected to amplification over approximately 20 PCR cycles employing a constant-region primer in conjunction with a V-primer adapter. One entry per CDR3 protein results from TCRdb running MiXCR on the reads. This sample has roughly 7,300 distinct CDR3 sequences; 84% occur once, and the top ten carry about 6%. Germline trimming cut 6 bases from V and 1 base from J; bases unmatched to any gene: 5. The CDR3 totals 15 residues. Germline V gene lookup returns CDR1 LNHDA and CDR2 SQIVND (reference sequence).

The chain combines TRBV19 with TRBJ1-1; 10 nucleotides match TRBD1. This clonotype was obtained from a human donor with advanced metastatic prostate, ovarian, gallbladder or colorectal cancer (not recorded which). This table probably holds off-target reads from a library built for another chain. The chain's CDR3 is CASSHGQGGNTEAFF. DNA of the CDR3: TGTGCCAGTAGCCACGGACAGGGGGGGAACACTGAAGCTTTCTTT.